The 21 T cell receptor beta chains below come from one sample, sequenced in a study of CD8 T cells in Susac syndrome. After extraction with the RNeasy kit, roughly 0.45 to 1 ug of the RNA was reverse transcribed using random hexamers. TCRdb passed the immunoSEQ multiplex PCR reads through MiXCR, listing each CDR3 protein once. The sample gives some 200,000 distinct CDR3 sequences, roughly 94% of which show up once; about 0.1% is in the top ten. Material for sequencing was CD4+ T cells from PBMCs. Receptors were obtained from a human donor in good health.

The chain couples TRBV15 to TRBJ1-4, with unresolved D. Germline CDR1 and CDR2: LNHNV and YYDKDF (reference sequence). Trimming removed 0 bases at V and 8 bases at J, with 10 bases between. CDR3 size: 14 residues. The CDR3 here is CATSRDIGREKLFF. CDR3 DNA sequence: TGTGCCACCAGCAGAGATATTGGCCGAGAAAAACTGTTTTTT.

The genes are TRBV20-1 and TRBJ1-1, with unresolved D. V was pared by 5 bases and J by 5 bases, with 15 bases between. The CDR3 has 13 amino acids. CDR1 is DFQATT, CDR2 SNEGSKA, per germline (reference sequence). DNA of the CDR3: TGCAGTGCTCCTACCCCACGGGGAACTGAAGCTTTCTTT. Amino acids: CSAPTPRGTEAFF.

This chain joins TRBV20-1 and TRBJ2-7, with 8 bases fitting TRBD1. Per germline, CDR1 DFQATT and CDR2 SNEGSKA (reference sequence). The V gene end was trimmed by 0 bases and the J gene end by 2 bases; junction bases not matched to a gene: 6. This CDR3 has 15 residues. CDR3 sequence reads: CSARDLTGGTYEQYF. The CDR3 DNA follows: TGCAGTGCTAGAGATCTTACAGGGGGTACCTACGAGCAGTACTTC.

V and J are TRBV3-1 and TRBJ2-6, with a possible D match to TRBD1 (6 bases). The ends were cut back, 6 bases at V and 0 bases at J, with 9 bases in the middle. This CDR3 comprises 15 residues. Germline loops: CDR1 LGHDT, CDR2 YNNKEL (reference sequence). In DNA form, the CDR3 reads TGTGCCAGCAGTCAGGACAGCTCTGGGGCCAACGTCCTGACTTTC. It yields the protein CASSQDSSGANVLTF.

The genes are TRBV24-1 and TRBJ2-1; TRBD2 matches at 8 bases. Germline V gene lookup returns CDR1 KGHDR and CDR2 SFDVKD. CDR3 length: 13 residues. V was clipped by 4 bases and J by 9 bases; unmatched bases: 4. In DNA form, the CDR3 reads TGTGCCACCAGTGACGGGAGGGCCGGTGAGCAGTTCTTC. Amino acids: CATSDGRAGEQFF.

The chain links TRBV12-5 to TRBJ1-1, with a possible D match to TRBD1 (6 bases). V was clipped by 3 bases and J by 1 base, with 12 bases between them. Per the germline V gene, CDR1 is LGHNT and CDR2 is FRNRAP. The CDR3 runs to 15 residues. The CDR3 DNA is TGTGCTAGTGGTTTTCCCACGGGGGCGAACACTGAAGCTTTCTTT. Translating gives CASGFPTGANTEAFF.

The genes are TRBV5-6 and TRBJ2-1, with 9 bases lining up with TRBD2. The V segment lost 4 bases and the J segment 6 bases; nucleotides outside the gene matches: 14. Germline CDR1 SGHDT, CDR2 YYEEEE. The CDR3 runs to 17 residues. CDR3 nucleotides: TGTGCCAGCAGCCTGGGATTAGCGGGAGCTTTCGGCAATGAGCAGTTCTTC. Its translation is CASSLGLAGAFGNEQFF.

The gene calls are TRBV2 and TRBJ1-5; D unresolved. V lost 3 bases and J 4 bases, leaving 7 bases between the germline ends. The CDR3 runs 13 residues. CDR1 and CDR2 from the germline V gene are SNHLY and FYNNEI. The chain's CDR3 is CASSDSENQPQHF. CDR3 nucleotide sequence: TGTGCCAGCAGTGATTCAGAGAATCAGCCCCAGCATTTT.

V usage is TRBV15 and J usage is TRBJ2-1, with unresolved D. Germline CDR1 reads LNHNV; CDR2 reads YYDKDF (reference sequence). V was clipped by 3 bases and J by 0 bases, with 12 bases between them. The CDR3 runs to 16 residues. The CDR3 DNA sequence: TGTGCCACCAGCAGCATGACTCGGAGCTCCTACAATGAGCAGTTCTTC. Translation gives CATSSMTRSSYNEQFF. Together with reference TRBV15 and TRBJ2-1, the CDR3 gives the full variable domain: DAMVIQNPRYQVTQFGKPVTLSCSQTLNHNVMYWYQQKSSQAPKLLFHYYDKDFNNEADTPDNFQSRRPNTSFCFLDIRSPGLGDTAMYLCATSSMTRSSYNEQFFGPGTRLTVL.

V gene TRBV12-3 or TRBV12-4 combines with J gene TRBJ2-3, with D possibly TRBD2 on 6 matching bases. The CDR3 is made up of 15 amino acids. V gave up 8 bases and J gave up 1 base, with 16 bases separating them. The CDR3 DNA is TGTGCCAGCTCCTTGGTTAGCGGAGGCACAGATACGCAGTATTTT. It specifies CASSLVSGGTDTQYF.

This clonotype was seen just once. V and J are TRBV29-1 and TRBJ1-1, with D possibly TRBD1 on 5 matching bases. Per the germline V gene, CDR1 is SQVTM and CDR2 is ANQGSEA. The CDR3 has 13 residues. The V gene lost 7 bases and the J gene lost 11 bases, with 23 bases spanning the gap. The CDR3 nucleotides are TGCAGCGCTAGCACTCCAGGGCGTAGGGCGGCTTTCTTT. Its protein is CSASTPGRRAAFF.

The chain has TRBV11-1 and TRBJ2-7, with D hard to call. Trimming removed 8 bases at V and 1 base at J, with 6 bases between. The CDR3 length is 11 residues. CDR1 is SGHAT and CDR2 is FQDESV in the germline V gene (reference sequence). CDR3 region: CASSRSYEQYF. Here the CDR3 DNA reads TGTGCCAGCTCACGGTCCTACGAGCAGTACTTC.

The gene calls are TRBV29-1 and TRBJ2-3, with 9 bases identical to TRBD2. Trimming took 7 bases from V and 2 from J; bases not matched to a gene: 4. Germline V gene data show CDR1 as SQVTM and CDR2 as ANQGSEA. The CDR3 is made up of 13 amino acids. CDR3 region: CSGGLAFTDTQYF. CDR3 nucleotide sequence: TGCAGCGGGGGACTAGCCTTCACAGATACGCAGTATTTT.

This sequence joins TRBV20-1 and TRBJ2-4; a possible D gene is TRBD2 (5 bases). The CDR3 runs to 15 residues. The V gene's germline CDR1 is DFQATT and CDR2 SNEGSKA (reference sequence). The DNA of the CDR3 is TGCAGCCGGGGAGCGAGGGCACAGTCCAAAAACATTCAGTACTTC. It codes for CSRGARAQSKNIQYF.

The chain combines TRBV12-3 or TRBV12-4 with TRBJ2-7, with TRBD1 matching over 7 bases. Trimming cost V 6 bases and J 2 bases; bases outside gene matches: 1. The CDR3 is made up of 12 amino acids. The CDR3 loop is CASRGQTYEQYF. DNA of the CDR3: TGTGCCAGCAGGGGACAGACCTACGAGCAGTACTTC.

This chain uses TRBV7-2 with TRBJ2-7, with 12 positions matching TRBD2. This CDR3 spans 15 amino acids. Germline V CDR1 and CDR2: SGHTA, FQGNSA. V was pared by 5 bases and J by 4 bases, with 6 bases of the junction left unmatched. The CDR3 reads CASSRLAGEGYEQYF. The DNA for the CDR3 is TGTGCCAGCAGCAGACTAGCGGGAGAAGGATACGAGCAGTACTTC.

The V gene is TRBV15, the J gene TRBJ2-7; no definite D call. CDR1 and CDR2 from the germline V gene are LNHNV and YYDKDF (reference sequence). There are 15 residues in the CDR3. The ends were cut back, 0 bases at V and 3 bases at J, with 12 bases in the middle. CDR3 in amino acids: CATSRDKADIYEQYF. The CDR3 region has the DNA TGTGCCACCAGCAGAGATAAGGCCGATATCTACGAGCAGTACTTC.

The CDR3 DNA follows: TGTGCCAGCACCCTTAGGGGAGGGTCTGGGGCCAACGTCCTGACTTTC. It specifies CASTLRGGSGANVLTF. The gene calls are TRBV11-2 and TRBJ2-6; 7 bases agree with TRBD2. The CDR3 is made up of 16 amino acids. The V segment lost 7 bases and the J segment 1 base; nucleotides outside the gene matches: 7. Germline assignment: CDR1 SGHAT and CDR2 FQNNGV.

V gene TRBV19 combines with J gene TRBJ2-1, with D perhaps being TRBD1 or TRBD2 (5 bases each). The germline V and J ends were trimmed by 7 bases and 4 bases, with 14 bases remaining between them. Germline-derived CDR1 and CDR2 are LNHDA and SQIVND (reference sequence). The CDR3 runs 14 residues. The CDR3 region has the DNA TGTGCCAGTACCGGGACGGACGGATACAATGAGCAGTTCTTC. Protein product: CASTGTDGYNEQFF.

The chain carries TRBV7-8 and TRBJ2-3, with D tentatively TRBD1 (5 bases). Germline V gene data show CDR1 as SGHVS and CDR2 as FQNEAQ. This CDR3 comprises 15 residues. V gave up 5 bases and J gave up 1 base, with 13 bases separating them. The CDR3 is CASSQRWGGTDTQYF. DNA of the CDR3: TGTGCCAGCAGCCAAAGGTGGGGCGGCACAGATACGCAGTATTTT.

The chain carries TRBV20-1 and TRBJ2-4, with D unresolved. Between the trimmed V and J ends, which lost 5 bases and 1 base, there was a span of 6 bases. Germline values: CDR1 DFQATT, CDR2 SNEGSKA (reference sequence). This CDR3 is 12 amino acids long. The CDR3 region has the DNA TGCAGTGCTCCGAGGGCCAAAAACATTCAGTACTTC. Encoded protein: CSAPRAKNIQYF.